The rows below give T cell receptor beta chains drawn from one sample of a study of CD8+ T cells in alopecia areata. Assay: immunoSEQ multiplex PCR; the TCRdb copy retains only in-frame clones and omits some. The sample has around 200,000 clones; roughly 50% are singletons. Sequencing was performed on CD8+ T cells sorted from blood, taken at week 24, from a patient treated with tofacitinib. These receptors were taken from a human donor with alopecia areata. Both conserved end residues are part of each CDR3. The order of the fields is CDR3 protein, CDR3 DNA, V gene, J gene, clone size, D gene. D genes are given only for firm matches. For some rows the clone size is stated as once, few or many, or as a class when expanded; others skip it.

CDR3aa: CAWSVAGAEEAFF; CDR3nt: TGTGCCTGGAGTGTAGCGGGGGCTGAGGAAGCTTTCTTT; v_gene: TRBV30; j_gene: TRBJ1-1; abundance: -; d_gene: -
CDR3aa: CASSSIRGSSRAGYTF; CDR3nt: TGTGCCAGCAGCTCTATCAGAGGGAGTTCCAGAGCCGGCTACACCTTC; v_gene: TRBV9; j_gene: TRBJ1-2; abundance: -; d_gene: -
CDR3aa: CSVVGGSYNEQFF; CDR3nt: TGCAGCGTTGTGGGGGGTTCCTACAATGAGCAGTTCTTC; v_gene: TRBV29-1; j_gene: TRBJ2-1; abundance: few; d_gene: -
CDR3aa: CASSGSSYEQYF; CDR3nt: TGTGCCAGCAGTGGGAGCTCCTACGAGCAGTACTTC; v_gene: TRBV2; j_gene: TRBJ2-7; abundance: many; d_gene: -
CDR3aa: CASGDGTGRVQYGYTF; CDR3nt: TGTGCCAGCGGCGATGGTACGGGCAGGGTCCAATATGGCTACACCTTC; v_gene: TRBV27; j_gene: TRBJ1-2; abundance: once; d_gene: -
CDR3aa: CSVPADTQYF; CDR3nt: TGCAGCGTTCCCGCAGATACGCAGTATTTT; v_gene: TRBV29-1; j_gene: TRBJ2-3; abundance: few; d_gene: -
CDR3aa: CASSPSTGEAFF; CDR3nt: TGTGCCAGCAGCCCTTCGACAGGTGAAGCTTTCTTT; v_gene: TRBV5-6; j_gene: TRBJ1-1; abundance: -; d_gene: -
CDR3aa: CASSPKTDVGDTQYF; CDR3nt: TGTGCCAGCTCCCCCAAGACCGACGTTGGAGATACGCAGTATTTT; v_gene: TRBV18; j_gene: TRBJ2-3; abundance: -; d_gene: -
CDR3aa: CASSYSGGGYTF; CDR3nt: TGTGCCAGCAGTTACTCGGGGGGTGGCTACACCTTC; v_gene: TRBV6-6; j_gene: TRBJ1-2; abundance: once; d_gene: -
CDR3aa: CARGGHGYTF; CDR3nt: TGTGCCAGGGGGGGACATGGCTACACCTTC; v_gene: TRBV7-9; j_gene: TRBJ1-2; abundance: -; d_gene: -
CDR3aa: CSAMTSGGEPTGELFF; CDR3nt: TGCAGCGCGATGACTAGCGGGGGGGAGCCCACCGGGGAGCTGTTTTTT; v_gene: TRBV29-1; j_gene: TRBJ2-2; abundance: -; d_gene: TRBD2
CDR3aa: CASSYDWETQYF; CDR3nt: TGTGCCAGCAGTTACGATTGGGAGACCCAGTACTTC; v_gene: TRBV6-6; j_gene: TRBJ2-5; abundance: once; d_gene: -
CDR3aa: CAWEGGTLYGYTF; CDR3nt: TGTGCCTGGGAAGGGGGGACTCTCTATGGCTACACCTTC; v_gene: TRBV30; j_gene: TRBJ1-2; abundance: -; d_gene: -
CDR3aa: CASSSSPRVDEQFF; CDR3nt: TGTGCCAGCAGCTCTTCCCCCAGGGTCGATGAGCAGTTCTTC; v_gene: TRBV11-2; j_gene: TRBJ2-1; abundance: -; d_gene: -
CDR3aa: CSASGEQFF; CDR3nt: TGCAGTGCTAGCGGTGAGCAGTTCTTC; v_gene: TRBV20-1; j_gene: TRBJ2-1; abundance: few; d_gene: -
CDR3aa: CSVGPLDRGWNYGYTF; CDR3nt: TGCAGCGTTGGGCCCCTTGACAGGGGTTGGAACTATGGCTACACCTTC; v_gene: TRBV29-1; j_gene: TRBJ1-2; abundance: -; d_gene: TRBD1
CDR3aa: CASSLAPRTYNEQFF; CDR3nt: TGTGCCAGCAGCTTAGCCCCGAGGACCTACAATGAGCAGTTCTTC; v_gene: TRBV7-9; j_gene: TRBJ2-1; abundance: few; d_gene: -
CDR3aa: CASSLTSGVTDTQYF; CDR3nt: TGTGCCAGCAGCTTGACTAGCGGGGTCACAGATACGCAGTATTTT; v_gene: TRBV5-5; j_gene: TRBJ2-3; abundance: -; d_gene: TRBD2
CDR3aa: CASSLVAGGTAKNIQYF; CDR3nt: TGCGCCAGCAGCTTGGTAGCGGGGGGAACGGCCAAAAACATTCAGTACTTC; v_gene: TRBV5-1; j_gene: TRBJ2-4; abundance: few; d_gene: TRBD2
CDR3aa: CASSYSEGVGTEAFF; CDR3nt: TGTGCCAGCAGTTACTCCGAGGGGGTGGGTACTGAAGCTTTCTTT; v_gene: TRBV6-6; j_gene: TRBJ1-1; abundance: once; d_gene: -
CDR3aa: CASSPRSRDYPYEQYF; CDR3nt: TGTGCCAGTAGTCCAAGAAGCCGGGACTACCCCTACGAGCAGTACTTC; v_gene: TRBV19; j_gene: TRBJ2-7; abundance: once; d_gene: TRBD2
CDR3aa: CASSLATGELFF; CDR3nt: TGTGCCAGCAGCTTAGCAACCGGGGAGCTGTTTTTT; v_gene: TRBV7-9; j_gene: TRBJ2-2; abundance: few; d_gene: -